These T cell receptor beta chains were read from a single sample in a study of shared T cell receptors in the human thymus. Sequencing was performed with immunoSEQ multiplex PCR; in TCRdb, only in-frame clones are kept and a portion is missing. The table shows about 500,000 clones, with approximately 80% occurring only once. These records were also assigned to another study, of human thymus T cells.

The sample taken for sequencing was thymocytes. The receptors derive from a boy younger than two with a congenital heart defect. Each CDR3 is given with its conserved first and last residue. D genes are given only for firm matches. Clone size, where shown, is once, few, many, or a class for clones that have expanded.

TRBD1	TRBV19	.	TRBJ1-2	TGTGCCAGTAGTATAGCGGTCAGGGGGGACTATGGCTACACCTTC	CASSIAVRGDYGYTF
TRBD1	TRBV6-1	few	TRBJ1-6	TGTGCCAGCAGCGATTCAACAGGGGGAGGTTCACCCCTCCACTTT	CASSDSTGGGSPLHF
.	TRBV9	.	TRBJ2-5	TGTGCCAGCAGCGTAGAAGCTCTCCCCAGGGTAGAGACCCAGTACTTC	CASSVEALPRVETQYF
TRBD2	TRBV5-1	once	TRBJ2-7	TGCGCCAGCAGCACGACACACGGGAGGCCTGCCTACGAGCAGTACTTC	CASSTTHGRPAYEQYF
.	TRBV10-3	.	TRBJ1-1	TGTGCCATCAGGAGCCCAATGAACACTGAAGCTTTCTTT	CAIRSPMNTEAFF
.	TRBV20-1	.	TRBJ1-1	TGCAGTGCCGCACAGGGAGTTGAAGCTTTCTTT	CSAAQGVEAFF
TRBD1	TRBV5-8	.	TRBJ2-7	TGTGCCAGCAGCTACCCCGGGACAGCCTACGAGCAGTACTTC	CASSYPGTAYEQYF
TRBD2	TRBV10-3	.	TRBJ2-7	TGTGCCATCAGTGTATTTACTAGCGCTTCGCATTCCTCCTACGAGCAGTACTTC	CAISVFTSASHSSYEQYF
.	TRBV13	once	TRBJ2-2	TGTGCCAGCAGCTTAGTATCCCGGGACACCGGGGAGCTGTTTTTT	CASSLVSRDTGELFF
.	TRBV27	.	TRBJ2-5	TGTGCCAGCAGTTGGAGCGGCCCCGCCGGCCAGTACTTC	CASSWSGPAGQYF
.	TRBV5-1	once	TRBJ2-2	TGCGCCAGCAGCTTGGATCAGAAGCGGGACACCGGGGAGCTGTTTTTT	CASSLDQKRDTGELFF
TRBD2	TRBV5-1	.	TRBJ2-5	TGCGCCAGCAGCCTCGAAAGCAGACTAGCGGGCGAGACCCAGTACTTC	CASSLESRLAGETQYF
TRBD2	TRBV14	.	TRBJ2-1	TGTGCCAGCAGCCAAGGGGTCGGCGGGAGTCTCCATGAGCAGTTCTTC	CASSQGVGGSLHEQFF
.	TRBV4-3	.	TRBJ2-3	TGCGCCAGCAGCCCAGGGAGCACAGATACGCAGTATTTT	CASSPGSTDTQYF
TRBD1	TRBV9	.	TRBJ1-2	TGTGCCAGCAGCGCTAGAGACAGGGGGAGTAACTATGGCTACACCTTC	CASSARDRGSNYGYTF
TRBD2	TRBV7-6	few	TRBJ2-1	TGTGCCAGCAGCTTAGAGACTAGCGGGAATAGGGATGAGCAGTTCTTC	CASSLETSGNRDEQFF
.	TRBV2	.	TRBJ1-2	TGTGCCAGCAGTGACGGGCAGGGCCCCTATGTAGAGGGCTACACCTTC	CASSDGQGPYVEGYTF
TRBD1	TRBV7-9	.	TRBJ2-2	TGTGCCAGCACCTCTGGGGACAGGGCGCTCTGGGGGGGCACCGGGGAGCTGTTTTTT	CASTSGDRALWGGTGELFF
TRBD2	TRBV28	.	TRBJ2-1	TGTGCCAGCAGTGGAGGACTAGCGGGATTCGATGAGCAGTTCTTC	CASSGGLAGFDEQFF
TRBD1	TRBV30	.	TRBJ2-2	TGTGCCTGGAGTGTATGGCCCGGACAGGGTGACACCGGGGAGCTGTTTTTT	CAWSVWPGQGDTGELFF
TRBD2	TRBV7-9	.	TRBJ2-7	TGTGCCAGCAGCTTAGAGAGGACTAGTTCGAACTACGAGCAGTACTTC	CASSLERTSSNYEQYF
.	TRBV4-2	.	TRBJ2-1	TGTGCCAGCAGCCTCCCCCGCTCAGGGGACGGGAGGTACAATGAGCAGTTCTTC	CASSLPRSGDGRYNEQFF
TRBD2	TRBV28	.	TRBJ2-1	TGTGCCAGCAGTTCCCCCCGCGCGGGAGACTCAACCTACAATGAGCAGTTCTTC	CASSSPRAGDSTYNEQFF
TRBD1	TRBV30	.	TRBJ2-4	TGTGCCTGGACCAGGGGGCGCAGAAACATTCAGTACTTC	CAWTRGRRNIQYF
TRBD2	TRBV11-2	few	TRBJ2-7	TGTGCCAGCAGCTTAGATCTAGGCCCTAGCGGAGGCACCTACGAGCAGTACTTC	CASSLDLGPSGGTYEQYF
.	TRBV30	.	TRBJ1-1	TGTGCCTGGAGTGGGGGCAGGGGGAACACTGAAGCTTTCTTT	CAWSGGRGNTEAFF
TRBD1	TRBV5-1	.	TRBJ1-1	TGCGCCAGCAGCTTTTCCAAAACAGGGGGCACTGAAGCTTTCTTT	CASSFSKTGGTEAFF
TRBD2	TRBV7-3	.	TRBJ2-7	TGTGCCAGCAGCTTAAGGGGAGGCGGGAGGACCCCTTACGAGCAGTACTTC	CASSLRGGGRTPYEQYF
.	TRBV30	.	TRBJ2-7	TGTGCCTGGCGACACACTCGATCCTACGAGCAGTACTTC	CAWRHTRSYEQYF
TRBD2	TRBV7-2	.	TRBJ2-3	TGTGCCAGCAGCTCCCGGACTAGCGGGAGAACAGATACGCAGTATTTT	CASSSRTSGRTDTQYF
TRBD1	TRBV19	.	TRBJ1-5	TGTGCCAGTAGTAAGCCCGGGACAGGGGGCATCAGTCAGCCCCAGCATTTT	CASSKPGTGGISQPQHF
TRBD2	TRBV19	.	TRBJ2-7	TGTGCCAGTAGTATATCAGGACTAGCGGGGTCCTACGAGCAGTACTTC	CASSISGLAGSYEQYF
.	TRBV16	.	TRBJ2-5	TGTGCCAGCAGCCAATACAGGACCCAAGAGACCCAGTACTTC	CASSQYRTQETQYF
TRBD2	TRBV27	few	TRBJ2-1	TGTGCCAGCAGTTCCGGACTAGCGGCTCCCTACAATGAGCAGTTCTTC	CASSSGLAAPYNEQFF
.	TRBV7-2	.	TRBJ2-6	TGTGCCAGCAGCTTAGCGCACGGGGGGCGGGGGGCCAACGTCCTGACTTTC	CASSLAHGGRGANVLTF
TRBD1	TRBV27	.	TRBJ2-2	TGTGCCAGCAGAAAAGAGGACAGGGTCACCGGGGAGCTGTTTTTT	CASRKEDRVTGELFF
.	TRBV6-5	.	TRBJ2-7	TGTGCCAGCAGTTACCGTGCAGATTCCTACGAGCAGTACTTC	CASSYRADSYEQYF
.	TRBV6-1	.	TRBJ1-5	TGTGCCAGCAGTGAACGGCGGCATAGCAATCAGCCCCAGCATTTT	CASSERRHSNQPQHF
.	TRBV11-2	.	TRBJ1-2	TGTGCCAGCAGCACACTTCCCGGGACACCTTATGGCTACACCTTC	CASSTLPGTPYGYTF
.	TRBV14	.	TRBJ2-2	TGTGCCAGCAGCCAAGGGGCCGGGGGGAACACCGGGGAGCTGTTTTTT	CASSQGAGGNTGELFF
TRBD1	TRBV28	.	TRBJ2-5	TGTGCCAGCAGTTTAATTGCGGACAGGGCGAGAGAGACCCAGTACTTC	CASSLIADRARETQYF
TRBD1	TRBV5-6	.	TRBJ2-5	TGTGCCAGCAGCTTGGTGAGGGGGCCAGTCCCCACAGGAGAGACCCAGTACTTC	CASSLVRGPVPTGETQYF
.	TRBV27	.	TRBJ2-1	TGTGCCAGCAGTCTGGAAGGGGTTAAGTACAATGAGCAGTTCTTC	CASSLEGVKYNEQFF
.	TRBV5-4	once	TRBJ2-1	TGTGCCAGCAGCCAGGGTGTGGGCACCCGATTCAATGAGCAGTTCTTC	CASSQGVGTRFNEQFF
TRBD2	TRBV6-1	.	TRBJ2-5	TGTGCCAGCAGTGAACGAAGCGGGAGCAAGGAGACCCAGTACTTC	CASSERSGSKETQYF
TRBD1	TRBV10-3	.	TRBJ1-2	TGTGCCATCAGAAACTGGACAGGGAAGACCTATGGCTACACCTTC	CAIRNWTGKTYGYTF
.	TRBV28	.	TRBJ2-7	TGTGCCAGCAGTTTATACAGGCTTACCTACGAGCAGTACTTC	CASSLYRLTYEQYF
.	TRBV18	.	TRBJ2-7	TGTGCCAGCTCACCAAAGGGCCCAAGGGGCAGGGGCTACGAGCAGTACTTC	CASSPKGPRGRGYEQYF
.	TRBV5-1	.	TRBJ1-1	TGCGCCAGCAGCTTGGGGGGGGGTTCCTACACTGAAGCTTTCTTT	CASSLGGGSYTEAFF
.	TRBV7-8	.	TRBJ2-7	TGTGCCAGCAGCTTAGCGCGAGCGGCAGGGGACGAGCAGTACTTC	CASSLARAAGDEQYF
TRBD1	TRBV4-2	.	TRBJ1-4	TGTGCCAGCAGCCAGGGACAGGGGAATGAAAAACTGTTTTTT	CASSQGQGNEKLFF
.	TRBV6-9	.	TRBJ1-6	TGTGCCATCGACAGACCGAGCTCCTATAATTCACCCCTCCACTTT	CAIDRPSSYNSPLHF
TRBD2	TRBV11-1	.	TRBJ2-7	TGTGCCAGCAGCACGCGGCGGACTAGCGGGAGGGCCTACCACGAGCAGTACTTC	CASSTRRTSGRAYHEQYF
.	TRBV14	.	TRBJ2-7	TGTGCCAGCAGCCAAGCCCCCGGAGCGCAGAGCTCCTACGAGCAGTACTTC	CASSQAPGAQSSYEQYF